A single sample gave rise to the 24 T cell receptor beta chains below, sequenced in a study of PD-1 blockade in classical Hodgkin lymphoma. Sample time point: cycle 4 day 1 (C4D1), after more than five weeks of nivolumab. Exposure to brentuximab vedotin varied, and each patient had relapsed following autologous stem cell transplantation. Generated by immunoSEQ multiplex PCR, the TCRdb table keeps only in-frame clones and is missing some. The top ten hold 9% to 12% of the sample, which has about 64,000 clones, about 90% seen once. Sample: peripheral blood mononuclear cells (PBMCs), taken before the fourth cycle of nivolumab. The receptor set was obtained from a human donor with classical Hodgkin lymphoma.

This rearrangement joins TRBV6-6 to TRBJ2-7, with D uncertain. This CDR3 spans 11 amino acids. V was pared by 2 bases and J by 5 bases, with 4 bases between. The germline gives CDR1 MNHNY, CDR2 SVGAGI (reference sequence). CDR3 sequence: CASSYPDEQYF. The CDR3 DNA is TGTGCCAGCAGTTACCCGGACGAGCAGTACTTC.

This sequence joins TRBV5-4 and TRBJ1-2; 9 positions agree with TRBD1. Germline V CDR1 and CDR2: SGHNT, YYREEE (reference sequence). V lost 4 bases, J lost 1 base, and 5 bases stayed unmatched. This CDR3 is 15 amino acids long. The CDR3 DNA reads as TGTGCCAGCAGCCACCAGGGACAGGGTAACTATGGCTACACCTTC. Its protein product is CASSHQGQGNYGYTF.

The chain joins TRBV4-1 to TRBJ1-4, with D unresolved. The length of the CDR3 is 15 residues. CDR1 and CDR2 (germline): MGHRA, YSYEKL. The ends were cut back, 3 bases at V and 3 bases at J, with 11 bases in the middle. In DNA, the CDR3 is TGCGCCAGCAGCCAGACCCGGGGTCCTAATGAAAAACTGTTTTTT. Translation gives CASSQTRGPNEKLFF.

The chain combines TRBV5-6 with TRBJ2-3; no firm D call. This CDR3 is built from 16 residues. Between the trimmed V and J ends, which lost 1 base and 1 base, there was a span of 13 bases. CDR1 SGHDT and CDR2 YYEEEE come from the germline V gene. The DNA of the CDR3 is TGTGCCAGCAGCTTGACTCGCGGCGGACGCACAGATACGCAGTATTTT. Protein sequence: CASSLTRGGRTDTQYF.

This chain uses TRBV9 with TRBJ2-1; D may correspond to TRBD1 or TRBD2 (5 bases each). The CDR3 runs 14 residues. V was pared by 4 bases and J by 1 base, with 9 bases between. CDR1 is SGDLS and CDR2 is YYNGEE in the germline V gene. CDR3 region: CASSLRESYNEQFF. The CDR3 region has the DNA TGTGCCAGCAGCCTCAGGGAGTCCTACAATGAGCAGTTCTTC.

Regarding this clone: The same CDR3 is also encoded by other DNA sequences in this sample. The rearrangement uses TRBV19 and TRBJ2-7, with 10 bases identical to TRBD1. The germline CDR1 and CDR2 sequences are LNHDA and SQIVND (reference sequence). The V segment lost 9 bases and the J segment 6 bases; nucleotides outside the gene matches: 5. The CDR3 covers 12 residues. The chain's CDR3 is CASSTGGVEQYF. CDR3 sequence (DNA): TGTGCCAGCTCGACAGGGGGCGTCGAGCAGTACTTC. Full variable domain (rest looked up from reference TRBV19 and TRBJ2-7): DGGITQSPKYLFRKEGQNVTLSCEQNLNHDAMYWYRQDPGQGLRLIYYSQIVNDFQKGDIAEGYSVSREKKESFPLTVTSAQKNPTAFYLCASSTGGVEQYFGPGTRLTVT.

The chain carries TRBV5-1 and TRBJ1-2, with 9 bases fitting TRBD1. The V and J ends lost 0 bases and 8 bases, in that order; junction bases with no gene match: 14. Germline V gene lookup returns CDR1 SGHRS and CDR2 YFSETQ. The CDR3 runs 17 residues. CDR3 residues: CASSLAPGQGTAVGYTF. Here the CDR3 DNA reads TGCGCCAGCAGCTTGGCCCCGGGACAGGGAACGGCTGTAGGCTACACCTTC.

V is TRBV19 and J is TRBJ1-1; D not resolved. The CDR3 is made up of 13 amino acids. CDR1 and CDR2 (germline): LNHDA, SQIVND (reference sequence). V lost 3 bases to trimming and J lost 0 bases, with 5 bases between them. Here the CDR3 reads CASSISLNTEAFF. The CDR3, as DNA: TGTGCCAGTAGTATCTCCTTGAACACTGAAGCTTTCTTT. The full variable domain, its missing parts supplied by reference TRBV19 and TRBJ1-1, is DGGITQSPKYLFRKEGQNVTLSCEQNLNHDAMYWYRQDPGQGLRLIYYSQIVNDFQKGDIAEGYSVSREKKESFPLTVTSAQKNPTAFYLCASSISLNTEAFFGQGTRLTVV.

V gene TRBV6-6 combines with J gene TRBJ1-2; no reliable D call. The CDR3 extends over 12 amino acids. V was pared by 2 bases and J by 5 bases, with 6 bases between. CDR1 and CDR2 (germline): MNHNY, SVGAGI (reference sequence). The CDR3 loop reads CASSYGDYGYTF. The CDR3 bases are TGTGCCAGCAGTTACGGGGATTATGGCTACACCTTC.

The chain recombines TRBV7-6 with TRBJ2-7, with 8 nucleotides matching TRBD1. The length of the CDR3 is 14 residues. Germline CDR1 and CDR2: SGHVS and FNYEAQ. Unmatched junction bases numbered 6, after V lost 5 bases and J lost 3 bases. CDR3 loop: CASSPAGTGYEQYF. CDR3 DNA sequence: TGTGCCAGCAGCCCGGCCGGGACAGGCTACGAGCAGTACTTC.

This clone was observed a single time. The V call is TRBV13, the J call TRBJ2-1; no clear D. Germline V gene lookup returns CDR1 PRHDT and CDR2 FYEKMQ (reference sequence). V was trimmed by 3 bases and J by 8 bases, leaving 17 bases between them. There are 15 residues in the CDR3. CDR3 amino acids: CASSFGSRSPDEQFF. The CDR3 region has the DNA TGTGCCAGCAGCTTCGGGTCAAGGAGTCCCGATGAGCAGTTCTTC.

The chain combines TRBV7-9 with TRBJ2-2, with a possible D match to TRBD1 (5 bases). Germline CDR1 is SEHNR and CDR2 is FQNEAQ (reference sequence). Trimming removed 6 bases from V and 1 base from J, with 6 bases in between. The CDR3 is 13 amino acids. CDR3 protein: CASSTGNTGELFF. The CDR3 region has the DNA TGTGCCAGCAGTACAGGGAACACCGGGGAGCTGTTTTTT. Full variable domain (rest looked up from reference TRBV7-9 and TRBJ2-2): DTGVSQNPRHKITKRGQNVTFRCDPISEHNRLYWYRQTLGQGPEFLTYFQNEAQLEKSRLLSDRFSAERPKGSFSTLEIQRTEQGDSAMYLCASSTGNTGELFFGEGSRLTVL.

This chain uses TRBV5-1 with TRBJ2-1, with D hard to call. The CDR3 is 11 residues long. Trimming removed 3 bases from V and 7 bases from J, with 5 bases in between. In germline, CDR1 is SGHRS, CDR2 YFSETQ. CDR3 protein: CASSSHNEQFF. The DNA for the CDR3 is TGCGCCAGCAGCTCCCATAATGAGCAGTTCTTC.

This chain joins TRBV2 and TRBJ2-7; D remains unclear. Germline CDR1 SNHLY, CDR2 FYNNEI. V was pared by 8 bases and J by 4 bases, with 6 bases between. This CDR3 is 10 amino acids long. DNA for the CDR3: TGTGCCAGCTTACTTTACGAGCAGTACTTC. It yields the protein CASLLYEQYF.

J is TRBJ2-3 and V is TRBV5-1; tentative D call: TRBD2 (7 bases). Trimming took 4 bases from V and 3 from J, leaving 18 bases between them. This CDR3 has 16 amino acids. Per the germline V gene, CDR1 is SGHRS and CDR2 is YFSETQ. Here the CDR3 reads CASSAGVRGGTDTQYF. Written as DNA, the CDR3 is TGCGCCAGCAGCGCGGGGGTCAGGGGCGGAACAGATACGCAGTATTTT.

This sequence joins TRBV29-1 and TRBJ1-3; D remains ambiguous. The CDR3 is 12 amino acids. Germline V CDR1 and CDR2: SQVTM, ANQGSEA. V was cut by 4 bases and J by 1 base, with 5 bases left in between. CDR3 protein: CSVVVSGNTIYF. CDR3 DNA sequence: TGCAGCGTTGTAGTTTCTGGAAACACCATATATTTT. Drawing the rest from reference TRBV29-1 and TRBJ1-3, the complete variable domain is SAVISQKPSRDICQRGTSLTIQCQVDSQVTMMFWYRQQPGQSLTLIATANQGSEATYESGFVIDKFPISRPNLTFSTLTVSNMSPEDSSIYLCSVVVSGNTIYFGEGSWLTVV.

This clone has only one observation. V gene TRBV7-9 combines with J gene TRBJ1-1, with 10 bases aligning to TRBD1. The junction had 8 bases not matched to a gene; V was cut back by 5 bases and J by 8 bases. Germline V gene data show CDR1 as SEHNR and CDR2 as FQNEAQ (reference sequence). The CDR3 runs 14 residues. In DNA form, the CDR3 reads TGTGCCAGCAGCATTAGGACAGGGGGAGAAGAAGCTTTCTTT. Amino acid sequence: CASSIRTGGEEAFF.

The rearrangement uses TRBV19 and TRBJ2-2; maybe TRBD2 (7 bases). Germline CDR1 is LNHDA and CDR2 is SQIVND (reference sequence). CDR3 length: 15 residues. Trimming removed 7 bases from V and 2 bases from J, with 14 bases in between. In nucleotides, the CDR3 is TGTGCCAGTACCAAGGGGGACTATAACACCGGGGAGCTGTTTTTT. This encodes CASTKGDYNTGELFF.

V usage is TRBV27 and J usage is TRBJ2-5; D is ambiguous. V dropped 2 bases and J dropped 1 base, with 14 bases sitting between them. The CDR3 totals 16 residues. Germline CDR1 is MNHEY and CDR2 is SMNVEV (reference sequence). CDR3 bases: TGTGCCAGCAGTTTAACCGGGTCAGCTACCCAAGAGACCCAGTACTTC. This sequence encodes CASSLTGSATQETQYF.

This chain links TRBV27 with TRBJ1-6; tentative D call: TRBD1 (6 bases). Trimming took off 3 bases at V and 10 bases at J, with 16 bases between the two ends. This CDR3 is built from 15 residues. Germline V CDR1 and CDR2: MNHEY, SMNVEV (reference sequence). The CDR3 region is CASSFEGGGSSPLHF. CDR3 in DNA: TGTGCCAGCAGTTTTGAAGGGGGGGGATCCTCACCCCTCCACTTT.

This chain joins TRBV6-1 and TRBJ2-5; tentative D call: TRBD1 (5 bases). The CDR3 spans 14 residues. CDR1 MNHNS and CDR2 SASEGT come from the germline V gene. V lost 5 bases, J lost 3 bases, and 13 bases lay in between. The CDR3 DNA is TGTGCCAGCAGTCCCCAGGGCGGAAAAGAGACCCAGTACTTC. Residues: CASSPQGGKETQYF.

The chain combines TRBV5-1 with TRBJ1-2; D remains ambiguous. Trimming took off 0 bases at V and 3 bases at J, with 18 bases between the two ends. Germline V gene lookup returns CDR1 SGHRS and CDR2 YFSETQ. The CDR3 has 17 residues. The CDR3 sequence: CASSLAAGTLTDYGYTF. The CDR3 DNA follows: TGCGCCAGCAGCTTGGCTGCAGGTACCCTTACCGACTATGGCTACACCTTC.

This sequence joins TRBV6-4 and TRBJ2-1, with 9 bases fitting TRBD2. The CDR3 runs 16 residues. Per germline, CDR1 MRHNA and CDR2 SNTAGT. V was clipped by 2 bases and J by 6 bases; unmatched bases: 8. The CDR3 bases are TGTGCCAGCAGTGACGAGGCGCGGGGGGGCCCCAATGAGCAGTTCTTC. This translates into CASSDEARGGPNEQFF.

This clone has just one count. This chain uses TRBV5-8 with TRBJ2-5; TRBD2 matches 14 bases. The V gene end was trimmed by 3 bases and the J gene end by 5 bases; junction bases not matched to a gene: 6. Per the germline V gene, CDR1 is SGHTS and CDR2 is YDEGEE. The CDR3 has 16 residues. The CDR3 bases are TGTGCCAGCAGCTCAGGGACTAGCGGGGGTCGGGAGACCCAGTACTTC. This sequence encodes CASSSGTSGGRETQYF.